These T cell receptor beta chains were read from a single sample in a study of cytomegalovirus exposure and HLA in healthy donors. Using immunoSEQ multiplex PCR, the repertoire was profiled, and TCRdb retains in-frame clones only, with some absent. This table holds 130,000 to 150,000 clones, around three quarters found once. Source material: PBMCs. The receptors stem from a man between 18 and 29 years old in good health and CMV-seronegative. CDR3s include the opening cysteine and the closing phenylalanine or tryptophan. A D gene is named only where the DNA matches it firmly. Clone size is stated in some rows and not others, as once, few, many or a class when expanded.

V	size	D	J	length	CDR3	DNA
TRBV5-1	-	-	TRBJ1-6	15	CASSPTGQNNSPLHF	TGCGCCAGCAGCCCGACGGGACAAAATAATTCACCCCTCCACTTT
TRBV7-2	-	-	TRBJ1-4	14	CASSREGFGEKLFF	TGTGCCAGCAGCCGAGAGGGTTTTGGTGAAAAACTGTTTTTT
TRBV6-5	-	-	TRBJ2-7	15	CASSPTPTAAYEQYF	TGTGCCAGCAGCCCGACTCCGACGGCGGCCTACGAGCAGTACTTC
TRBV19	-	TRBD1	TRBJ2-7	15	CASSKTGGLSYEQYF	TGTGCCAGTAGCAAGACAGGGGGACTCTCCTACGAGCAGTACTTC
TRBV4-3	-	TRBD1	TRBJ1-3	17	CASSQFIGEGGGYTIYF	TGCGCCAGCAGCCAATTTATTGGGGAAGGGGGCGGGTACACCATATATTTT
TRBV6-4	-	TRBD1	TRBJ2-3	14	CASSETGGYGTQYF	TGTGCCAGCAGTGAAACAGGGGGGTACGGTACGCAGTATTTT
TRBV9	-	TRBD2	TRBJ2-7	15	CASSVGRGFGYEQYF	TGTGCCAGCAGCGTGGGGCGGGGGTTCGGCTACGAGCAGTACTTC
TRBV7-2	-	TRBD2	TRBJ2-5	19	CASSLSPASGGLGQETQYF	TGTGCCAGCAGCTTATCCCCTGCTAGCGGGGGGTTGGGCCAAGAGACCCAGTACTTC
TRBV11-2	-	TRBD2	TRBJ2-3	16	CASSRASGGTTDTQYF	TGTGCCAGCAGCCGGGCGAGCGGGGGGACCACAGATACGCAGTATTTT
TRBV7-9	-	-	TRBJ1-6	14	CASSSGTLNSPLHF	TGTGCCAGCAGCTCCGGGACACTCAATTCACCCCTCCACTTT
TRBV19	-	-	TRBJ2-6	17	CASSTRSWGTGANVLTF	TGTGCCAGTAGTACGCGCTCTTGGGGCACTGGGGCCAACGTCCTGACTTTC
TRBV9	-	-	TRBJ1-1	15	CASSVANSLNTEAFF	TGTGCCAGCAGCGTAGCTAACAGCCTGAACACTGAAGCTTTCTTT
TRBV2	-	-	TRBJ2-7	16	CASSGPRREYSYEQYF	TGTGCCAGCAGTGGGCCCCGGAGAGAATACTCCTACGAGCAGTACTTC
TRBV7-9	once	TRBD1	TRBJ2-3	15	CASSLNRGGTDTQYF	TGTGCCAGCAGTTTGAACAGGGGAGGCACAGATACGCAGTATTTT
TRBV7-2	-	-	TRBJ1-5	12	CASSDRNQPQHF	TGTGCCAGCAGCGATAGAAATCAGCCCCAGCATTTT
TRBV29-1	-	TRBD1	TRBJ1-2	12	CSVETGQLVYTF	TGCAGCGTTGAGACAGGGCAGTTAGTCTACACCTTC